The clone carrying this TCR beta chain was picked up many times. Its antigen is not known. The germline V gene has CDR1 SGHTA and CDR2 FQGNSA. CDR3 length equals 13 residues. V dropped 5 bases and J dropped 7 bases, with 15 bases sitting between them. Time point in this sample: persistent/refractory GD, antithyroid drugs over 5 years with positive TRAb. The TCR library was prepared using RNA isolated from PBMCs. These data come from a study of regulatory T cells in long-lasting Graves disease. Overall study findings and caveats: Possibly, too few samples lowered accuracy.

iRepertoire HTBI primers and Arm-PCR of CDR3 regions built TCR beta libraries. TCRdb passed the multiplex PCR reads through MiXCR, listing each CDR3 protein once. The sample lists about 470,000 distinct CDR3 sequences, around 21% seen once, with over 7.5% in the top ten. The receptor's source is a female donor with Graves disease. The sequencing here drew on peripheral blood mononuclear cells (PBMCs), taken when the disease was refractory, from a patient treated with antithyroid drugs. The V gene is TRBV7-2, the J gene TRBJ2-7; weak D call: TRBD2 (6 bases). The CDR3 loop reads CASSTGGTLEQYF. CDR3 sequence (DNA): TGTGCCAGCAGCACCGGCGGGACGTTGGAGCAGTACTTC.